The 20 T cell receptor beta chains given below trace back to one sample, sequenced in a study of neurological immune-mediated disorders. TCRdb reprocessed the 5' RACE reads via MiXCR and lists one record per CDR3 protein. This table has roughly 60,000 distinct CDR3 sequences, around 10% appearing once. Sequenced: PBMCs. These receptors originate from a man in his 60s in good health.

As regards this clonotype: A read error may be the cause here, since a much bigger clone is one base away. The chain uses TRBV6-5 and TRBJ1-5, with D uncertain. The CDR3 is 14 amino acids. Germline CDR1 reads MNHEY; CDR2 reads SVGAGI. The CDR3 DNA is TGTGCCAGCGCCAGAAGGTTTAGCAATCAGCCCGAGCATTTT. As protein: CASARRFSNQPEHF.

This clonotype has at least ten counts. The chain joins TRBV20-1 to TRBJ2-1; 7 bases match TRBD2. V dropped 2 bases and J dropped 0; count of bases not matched to a gene: 1. In germline, CDR1 is DFQATT, CDR2 SNEGSKA (reference sequence). CDR3 length: 14 amino acids. As DNA, the CDR3 is TGCAGTGCTAGAAGCGGGGCCTCCTACAATGAGCAGTTCTTC. It is translated as CSARSGASYNEQFF.

This clonotype was seen more than once but under ten times. V is TRBV11-2 and J is TRBJ2-5; 13 bases align to TRBD2. CDR3 length: 16 amino acids. Germline V gene data show CDR1 as SGHAT and CDR2 as FQNNGV. V trimming: 4 bases; J trimming: 1 base; junction bases outside the gene matches: 3. The CDR3 protein is CASSSGLAGSQETQYF. The CDR3 DNA follows: TGTGCCAGCAGCTCGGGACTAGCGGGGTCCCAAGAGACCCAGTACTTC.

This clonotype has a count of ten or more. This sequence joins TRBV28 and TRBJ2-7; no clear D. The germline V and J ends were trimmed by 6 bases and 0 bases, with 6 bases remaining between them. The CDR3 runs 12 residues. Per the germline V gene, CDR1 is MDHEN and CDR2 is SYDVKM. CDR3 DNA sequence: TGTGCCAGCAGACAGAGCTCCTACGAGCAGTACTTC. This encodes CASRQSSYEQYF.

The table lists this clonotype with many counts. The chain has TRBV20-1 and TRBJ1-2; D is perhaps TRBD1 (5 bases). This CDR3 is built from 16 residues. Per germline, CDR1 DFQATT and CDR2 SNEGSKA (reference sequence). V lost 4 bases and J lost 6, with 24 bases in between. DNA of the CDR3: TGCAGTGCTACCCTCACGCAGGGTCGTAGCATGGATGGCTACACCTTC. This codes for CSATLTQGRSMDGYTF.

This clonotype was observed many times. The gene calls are TRBV10-3 and TRBJ2-7; 8 bases are a match to TRBD1. The CDR3 length is 14 residues. From germline, CDR1 is ENHRY and CDR2 SYGVKD. The J segment lost 0 bases and the V segment lost 4 bases, leaving 2 bases of the junction unmatched. The CDR3 DNA follows: TGTGCCATCAGTGGGACAGGGCTCTCCTACGAGCAGTACTTC. It translates to CAISGTGLSYEQYF.

This clonotype was observed at least ten times. The V gene is TRBV12-3 or TRBV12-4, the J gene TRBJ2-1, with TRBD1 matching over 9 bases. V trimming: 4 bases; J trimming: 13 bases; junction bases outside the gene matches: 14. The CDR3 loop spans 15 amino acids. The CDR3 loop is CASSSSSGTGSNQFF. The CDR3, as DNA: TGTGCCAGCAGTTCATCATCGGGGACAGGGAGTAATCAGTTCTTC.

This clonotype was detected only a few times. The chain is built from TRBV18 and TRBJ2-4; D is perhaps TRBD2 (6 bases). V was cut by 3 bases and J by 1 base, with 10 bases left in between. Looked up from germline, CDR1 is KGHSH and CDR2 is LQKENI. The CDR3 is made up of 15 amino acids. CDR3 sequence: CASSPLEGAKNIQYF. The CDR3, as DNA: TGTGCCAGCTCACCGTTGGAGGGGGCCAAAAACATTCAGTACTTC.

On this clonotype itself: A read error may produce the germline difference seen at one junction end. V usage is TRBV12-3 or TRBV12-4 and J usage is TRBJ2-7; D is possibly TRBD1 (6 bases). The CDR3 consists of 12 residues. The chain's CDR3 is CDSSSQGYDQYF. As DNA, the CDR3 is TGTGACAGCAGTTCGCAGGGGTACGATCAGTACTTC.

This clonotype was recorded many times. CDR3 residues: CASSSIQGINTEAFF. The CDR3 coding sequence is TGTGCCAGCAGCTCGATACAGGGGATAAACACTGAAGCTTTCTTT. This chain links TRBV7-9 with TRBJ1-1, with 7 bases that match TRBD1. This CDR3 comprises 15 residues. J was trimmed by 2 bases and V by 4 bases; bases with no gene match: 7. Germline CDR1 reads SEHNR; CDR2 reads FQNEAQ (reference sequence). Looking up the rest from reference TRBV7-9 and TRBJ1-1 gives the full variable domain: DTGVSQNPRHKITKRGQNVTFRCDPISEHNRLYWYRQTLGQGPEFLTYFQNEAQLEKSRLLSDRFSAERPKGSFSTLEIQRTEQGDSAMYLCASSSIQGINTEAFFGQGTRLTVV.

The gene calls are TRBV12-3 or TRBV12-4 and TRBJ1-4, with 9 bases identical to TRBD1. CDR3 size: 14 residues. The V gene end was trimmed by 6 bases and the J gene end by 8 bases; junction bases not matched to a gene: 7. The CDR3 spells CASSPGTGTEKLFF. The CDR3, as DNA: TGTGCCAGCAGCCCAGGGACAGGGACCGAAAAACTGTTTTTT.

This clonotype was seen many times. The chain links TRBV7-2 to TRBJ2-2; D not certain. CDR3 size: 15 residues. Germline CDR1 reads SGHTA; CDR2 reads FQGNSA. V was cut by 1 base and J by 4 bases, with 10 bases left in between. In nucleotides, the CDR3 is TGTGCCAGCAGCTTAGGAGGCCAAACCACCGGGGAGCTGTTTTTT. Translated, it gives CASSLGGQTTGELFF.

This clonotype was counted many times. This sequence joins TRBV12-3 or TRBV12-4 and TRBJ2-7; D is perhaps TRBD2 (7 bases). The V end was cut by 2 bases, the J end by 2 bases, with 10 bases between. The length of the CDR3 is 14 residues. Here the CDR3 DNA reads TGTGCCAGCAGTTTAACCGGGGGGCCCTACGAGCAGTACTTC. Its translation is CASSLTGGPYEQYF.

This clonotype has a count of ten or more. The chain recombines TRBV20-1 with TRBJ2-5, with TRBD2 matching over 8 bases. Germline loops: CDR1 DFQATT, CDR2 SNEGSKA (reference sequence). J was trimmed by 5 bases and V by 5 bases; bases with no gene match: 7. The CDR3 runs 13 residues. The CDR3 sequence is CSALAGPQETQYF. CDR3 nucleotide sequence: TGCAGTGCTTTAGCGGGACCACAGGAGACCCAGTACTTC.

In this sample, this clonotype turned up many times. The CDR3 DNA sequence: TGTGCCAGCAGCTGGTCGCCACCCCTCCACTTT. It encodes CASSWSPPLHF. The chain has TRBV28 and TRBJ1-6; no firm D call. The CDR3 contains 11 residues. With 6 bases removed from V and 11 bases from J, the gap between germline ends came to 8 bases. Germline loops: CDR1 MDHEN, CDR2 SYDVKM.

This clonotype was observed at least ten times. The chain links TRBV29-1 to TRBJ1-2; tentatively, D is TRBD1 (6 bases). CDR1 SQVTM and CDR2 ANQGSEA come from the germline V gene. The CDR3 runs 12 residues. Trimming pared 7 bases from V and 3 bases from J, leaving 12 bases between. The CDR3 loop is CSAPRGDYGYTF. DNA for the CDR3: TGCAGCGCACCGAGGGGGGACTATGGCTACACCTTC.

This clonotype was recorded many times. V and J are TRBV6-5 and TRBJ2-7; unclear D gene. The CDR3 is 13 residues long. CDR1 is MNHEY and CDR2 is SVGAGI in the germline V gene. Deletions cut 5 bases from V and 4 bases from J, with 12 bases between. The CDR3 region has the DNA TGTGCCAGCAGTAGGGCCAAGAGGTACGAGCAGTACTTC. It is translated as CASSRAKRYEQYF.

This rearrangement joins TRBV9 to TRBJ2-5; no clear D gene. V lost 4 bases and J 0 bases, leaving 13 bases between the germline ends. Germline lookup yields CDR1 SGDLS and CDR2 YYNGEE. The CDR3 has 15 amino acids. CDR3 sequence: CASSQTPVYQETQYF. CDR3 nucleotides: TGTGCCAGCAGCCAAACGCCCGTCTACCAAGAGACCCAGTACTTC.

This clonotype was observed many times. This chain joins TRBV5-1 and TRBJ2-5; D gene ambiguous. Looked up from germline, CDR1 is SGHRS and CDR2 is YFSETQ. This CDR3 is built from 13 residues. V was cut by 0 bases and J by 4 bases, with 7 bases left in between. DNA for the CDR3: TGCGCCAGCAGCTTGGGCTCCCGAGAGACCCAGTACTTC. Encoded protein: CASSLGSRETQYF.

This clonotype was counted ten times or more. The chain recombines TRBV20-1 with TRBJ1-6; D remains unclear. V lost 1 base and J 5 bases, leaving 6 bases between the germline ends. The CDR3 consists of 13 residues. Germline CDR1 and CDR2: DFQATT and SNEGSKA (reference sequence). The CDR3 sequence: CSARGSDNSPLHF. In DNA form, the CDR3 reads TGCAGTGCTAGAGGCAGTGATAATTCACCCCTCCACTTT.